This TCR beta chain derives from a study of yellow fever vaccine responses in identical twins. Study results and caveats: Vaccine-induced T cell responses in twins were reportedly observed to appear partly convergent, partly personalized.

TCRdb recomputed calls from the RT-PCR reads with MiXCR, one row per CDR3 protein. The sample lists around 5,300 distinct CDR3 sequences; 86% were seen once. The CDR3 totals 14 residues. The ends were cut back, 2 bases at V and 5 bases at J, with 10 bases in the middle. Germline CDR1 and CDR2: SGHDN and FVKESK. A word on this clonotype: Antigen unknown.

This rearrangement joins TRBV14 to TRBJ1-5; D unresolved. This clonotype was obtained from a woman aged 18-29 years who received the yellow fever vaccine. Sequences were derived from T cells from blood (PBMCs), unsorted or a sorted subset (not recorded which), sampled before or after yellow fever vaccination (not recorded which). CDR3 in DNA: TGTGCCAGCAGCCAAAGGTGGGGAGATCAGCCCCAGCATTTT. This encodes CASSQRWGDQPQHF. The variable domain in full, with the rest retrieved from reference TRBV14 and TRBJ1-5, is EAGVTQFPSHSVIEKGQTVTLRCDPISGHDNLYWYRRVMGKEIKFLLHFVKESKQDESGMPNNRFLAERTGGTYSTLKVQPAELEDSGVYFCASSQRWGDQPQHFGDGTRLSIL.